These T cell receptor beta chains were read from a single sample in a study of blood T cells in healthy people across ages. TCRdb used MiXCR to reprocess the 5' RACE reads, holding one entry per CDR3 protein. This table has 1,100,000 or so distinct CDR3 sequences, under 55% appearing once. Specimen: blood. Receptors were obtained from a woman aged 55 to 70 in good health. The CDR3 runs from the conserved cysteine through the conserved F or W. The D gene is left open where the match is weak. A row's size may be missing; if present it is once, few, many or a size class.

cdr3_aa: CSARPPGQGVNNEQFF
cdr3_nt: TGCAGTGCTAGACCCCCCGGGCAGGGAGTCAACAATGAGCAGTTCTTC
clone_size: -
v_call: TRBV20-1
d_call: -
j_call: TRBJ2-1

cdr3_aa: CASSLGAWGPTDTQYF
cdr3_nt: TGTGCCAGCAGCTTAGGGGCATGGGGGCCCACAGATACGCAGTATTTT
clone_size: -
v_call: TRBV7-2
d_call: -
j_call: TRBJ2-3

cdr3_aa: CASSSGTSGRDSWDTQYF
cdr3_nt: TGTGCCAGCAGCTCCGGGACTAGCGGGAGGGACTCGTGGGATACGCAGTATTTT
clone_size: -
v_call: TRBV12-3/TRBV12-4
d_call: TRBD2
j_call: TRBJ2-3

cdr3_aa: CASSPRASQETQYF
cdr3_nt: TGTGCCAGCAGCCCCAGGGCGTCCCAAGAGACCCAGTACTTC
clone_size: -
v_call: TRBV7-8
d_call: -
j_call: TRBJ2-5

cdr3_aa: CASRTGKETQYF
cdr3_nt: TGTGCCAGCAGGACAGGGAAAGAGACCCAGTACTTC
clone_size: -
v_call: TRBV6-5
d_call: TRBD1
j_call: TRBJ2-5

cdr3_aa: CAINVHDNNEQFF
cdr3_nt: TGTGCCATCAATGTACACGACAACAATGAGCAGTTCTTC
clone_size: few
v_call: TRBV10-3
d_call: -
j_call: TRBJ2-1

cdr3_aa: CAIRGTSGRYNEQYF
cdr3_nt: TGTGCCATCAGGGGGACTAGCGGACGCTACAATGAGCAGTACTTC
clone_size: -
v_call: TRBV10-3
d_call: TRBD2
j_call: TRBJ2-5

cdr3_aa: CASSQERGVAYEQYF
cdr3_nt: TGTGCCAGCAGCCAAGAGAGGGGGGTTGCCTACGAGCAGTACTTC
clone_size: few
v_call: TRBV4-2
d_call: -
j_call: TRBJ2-7

cdr3_aa: CASRTGGGYNSPLHF
cdr3_nt: TGTGCCAGTCGGACAGGGGGCGGCTATAATTCACCCCTCCACTTT
clone_size: -
v_call: TRBV7-9
d_call: TRBD1
j_call: TRBJ1-6

cdr3_aa: CASSFATGFYEQYF
cdr3_nt: TGTGCCAGCAGCTTCGCCACAGGCTTCTACGAGCAGTACTTC
clone_size: -
v_call: TRBV5-6
d_call: -
j_call: TRBJ2-7

cdr3_aa: CSVGDNNQPQHF
cdr3_nt: TGCAGCGTTGGGGACAACAATCAGCCCCAGCATTTT
clone_size: few
v_call: TRBV29-1
d_call: -
j_call: TRBJ1-5

cdr3_aa: CSAVDGGFYEQYF
cdr3_nt: TGCAGCGCTGTGGACGGCGGCTTCTACGAGCAGTACTTC
clone_size: few
v_call: TRBV29-1
d_call: -
j_call: TRBJ2-7

cdr3_aa: CAISESASLGRSTYEQYF
cdr3_nt: TGTGCCATCAGTGAGTCGGCGTCCCTGGGGAGGAGTACCTACGAGCAGTACTTC
clone_size: -
v_call: TRBV10-3
d_call: -
j_call: TRBJ2-7

cdr3_aa: CASSARGHGEKLFF
cdr3_nt: TGTGCCAGCAGTGCCAGGGGGCATGGTGAAAAACTGTTTTTT
clone_size: -
v_call: TRBV6-1
d_call: TRBD1
j_call: TRBJ1-4

cdr3_aa: CASRDTGAGTEAFF
cdr3_nt: TGTGCCAGCAGAGACACAGGGGCGGGGACTGAAGCTTTCTTT
clone_size: many
v_call: TRBV2
d_call: TRBD1
j_call: TRBJ1-1

cdr3_aa: CASSWGRVGDTQYF
cdr3_nt: TGCGCCAGCAGCTGGGGGAGGGTAGGAGATACGCAGTATTTT
clone_size: -
v_call: TRBV5-1
d_call: TRBD2
j_call: TRBJ2-3

cdr3_aa: CASSQEFPLSGALYEQYF
cdr3_nt: TGTGCCAGCAGCCAAGAGTTTCCACTTAGCGGAGCCCTCTACGAGCAGTACTTC
clone_size: -
v_call: TRBV3-1
d_call: -
j_call: TRBJ2-7

cdr3_aa: CAWSVGELFYEQYF
cdr3_nt: TGTGCCTGGAGTGTAGGGGAACTTTTCTACGAGCAGTACTTC
clone_size: -
v_call: TRBV30
d_call: -
j_call: TRBJ2-7

cdr3_aa: CASSGNGRARDTQYF
cdr3_nt: TGTGCCAGCAGCGGGAACGGGAGGGCCAGAGATACGCAGTATTTT
clone_size: -
v_call: TRBV9
d_call: TRBD2
j_call: TRBJ2-3

cdr3_aa: CSVVGRLTQETQYF
cdr3_nt: TGCAGCGTTGTAGGCAGATTAACCCAAGAGACCCAGTACTTC
clone_size: many
v_call: TRBV29-1
d_call: -
j_call: TRBJ2-5

cdr3_aa: CASSQGGGPRETQYF
cdr3_nt: TGTGCCAGCAGCCAAGGAGGAGGGCCGCGGGAGACCCAGTACTTC
clone_size: -
v_call: TRBV4-2
d_call: -
j_call: TRBJ2-5

cdr3_aa: CASSQDRGLGSYEQYF
cdr3_nt: TGCGCCAGCAGCCAAGATCGGGGGTTGGGCTCCTACGAGCAGTACTTC
clone_size: -
v_call: TRBV4-1
d_call: -
j_call: TRBJ2-7

cdr3_aa: CASSLFGAYEQYF
cdr3_nt: TGTGCCAGCAGTTTATTCGGGGCCTACGAGCAGTACTTC
clone_size: -
v_call: TRBV27
d_call: -
j_call: TRBJ2-7

cdr3_aa: CASSEQRPREQYF
cdr3_nt: TGTGCCAGCAGTGAACAGAGGCCTAGAGAGCAGTACTTC
clone_size: -
v_call: TRBV6-1
d_call: -
j_call: TRBJ2-7

cdr3_aa: CASSGATTGTQYF
cdr3_nt: TGCGCCAGCAGTGGGGCGACGACGGGAACGCAGTATTTT
clone_size: few
v_call: TRBV10-1
d_call: -
j_call: TRBJ2-3

cdr3_aa: CSGEGFEGEQYF
cdr3_nt: TGCAGCGGGGAGGGGTTTGAAGGAGAGCAGTACTTC
clone_size: -
v_call: TRBV29-1
d_call: TRBD2
j_call: TRBJ2-7

cdr3_aa: CATSRGDREVGGYTF
cdr3_nt: TGTGCCACCAGCAGAGGTGACAGGGAGGTTGGCGGCTACACCTTC
clone_size: -
v_call: TRBV15
d_call: TRBD1
j_call: TRBJ1-2